This section outlines one TCR beta chain sequence together with its context. This clonotype was recorded a few times. The target of this receptor is not known. No much larger clonotype is one base removed from it; base qualities were not supplied. This record comes from a study of T-cell memory formation after mild COVID-19 (dated by TCRdb to the early 2020s). Context from the whole study: TCR sequence clusters from the two donors were largely donor specific. T-cell clones expanding and contracting after mild COVID-19 in a couple of donors were tracked by longitudinal TCRalpha and TCRbeta repertoire sequencing. Two young, previously healthy adult volunteers, one female and one male, were included in the cohort. Summary of the overall study and its limitations: Clones contracting from day 15 to 85 had balanced CD4/CD8 phenotypes, while a second wave expanding from day 15 to 37 was biased towards CD4+. SARS-CoV-2 specificity was not confirmed for the second-wave clones peaking on day 37. Some responding clones were found in pre-infection memory, which suggests that pre-existing cross-reactive memory T cells took part in the SARS-CoV-2 response. The study covered only a couple of mild cases, and larger cohorts including severe cases with pre-infection samples were considered necessary. Contracting CD4+ clones were found mainly in CM and EM memory subsets, while CD8+ clones were enriched in EMRA.

The instrument given in TCRdb is Illumina NovaSeq 6000. TCRalpha and TCRbeta cDNA libraries were built by 5'RACE with constant-segment primers, adding sample barcodes and unique molecular identifiers. RNA was extracted from every sample with Trizol reagent. Libraries were amplified in two PCR steps, with a second sample barcode and Illumina TruSeq adapters added in the second step. Sequencing of libraries was performed on an Illumina NovaSeq with 2 x 150 bp paired-end reads. The paper's data handling went like this. The reads were demultiplexed and collapsed into UMI-guided consensus sequences using migec v1.2.7. Using mixcr v2.1.11, UMI consensuses were aligned to TRA and TRB V and J templates and then assembled into clonotypes. Expanded or contracted clonotypes were those called significant by both edgeR and NoisET, with noise models trained on biological replicates. edgeR calls used a false discovery rate-adjusted p below 0.01 and a log2 fold-change threshold of 1. As an exploratory analysis of dynamics, max-normalized trajectories of the 1000 most abundant clonotypes were examined with PCA combined with hierarchical clustering. Each responding clone was given a CD4 or CD8 phenotype based on the CD4+ and CD8+ repertoires, which had been sequenced separately. TCRdb's own reprocessing of the public reads used fastp at Q25 and MiXCR and kept productive beta chains. Entries that share a CDR3 protein sequence are merged under the most common genes and DNA. These V and J calls rely on TCRdb rather than the paper's analysis. In this sample the table shows about 290,000 distinct CDR3 sequences, approximately 15% of which occur a single time. The biggest ten clones account for around a fifth of the sample.

Relative to germline, V is 5 bases shorter and J is 5 bases shorter, with 15 bases between their ends. Based on the germline V gene, the CDR1 and CDR2 sequences are SGHTA and FQGTGA. There are 14 amino acids in the CDR3, from cysteine to phenylalanine inclusive. Here the CDR3 DNA is all that survives: 42 bases in frame from base 1. PBMCs were isolated by Ficoll-Paque density gradient centrifugation. Recombination linked TRBV7-3 to TRBJ2-5; a weak D assignment points to TRBD2 (5 bases agree). The source material was PBMCs or a T cell subset sorted from them (not recorded which). This clonotype was sampled from a man younger than 35 who had mild COVID-19 (a few samples of this study predate the infection). The sample titles of this study are shuffled in the database, so cell type and time point are left out; the donor was told from shared clones. The nucleotide sequence is given as TGTGCCAGCAGCCCCTTTATGAGGGAGGAGACCCAGTACTTC. This encodes CASSPFMREETQYF.